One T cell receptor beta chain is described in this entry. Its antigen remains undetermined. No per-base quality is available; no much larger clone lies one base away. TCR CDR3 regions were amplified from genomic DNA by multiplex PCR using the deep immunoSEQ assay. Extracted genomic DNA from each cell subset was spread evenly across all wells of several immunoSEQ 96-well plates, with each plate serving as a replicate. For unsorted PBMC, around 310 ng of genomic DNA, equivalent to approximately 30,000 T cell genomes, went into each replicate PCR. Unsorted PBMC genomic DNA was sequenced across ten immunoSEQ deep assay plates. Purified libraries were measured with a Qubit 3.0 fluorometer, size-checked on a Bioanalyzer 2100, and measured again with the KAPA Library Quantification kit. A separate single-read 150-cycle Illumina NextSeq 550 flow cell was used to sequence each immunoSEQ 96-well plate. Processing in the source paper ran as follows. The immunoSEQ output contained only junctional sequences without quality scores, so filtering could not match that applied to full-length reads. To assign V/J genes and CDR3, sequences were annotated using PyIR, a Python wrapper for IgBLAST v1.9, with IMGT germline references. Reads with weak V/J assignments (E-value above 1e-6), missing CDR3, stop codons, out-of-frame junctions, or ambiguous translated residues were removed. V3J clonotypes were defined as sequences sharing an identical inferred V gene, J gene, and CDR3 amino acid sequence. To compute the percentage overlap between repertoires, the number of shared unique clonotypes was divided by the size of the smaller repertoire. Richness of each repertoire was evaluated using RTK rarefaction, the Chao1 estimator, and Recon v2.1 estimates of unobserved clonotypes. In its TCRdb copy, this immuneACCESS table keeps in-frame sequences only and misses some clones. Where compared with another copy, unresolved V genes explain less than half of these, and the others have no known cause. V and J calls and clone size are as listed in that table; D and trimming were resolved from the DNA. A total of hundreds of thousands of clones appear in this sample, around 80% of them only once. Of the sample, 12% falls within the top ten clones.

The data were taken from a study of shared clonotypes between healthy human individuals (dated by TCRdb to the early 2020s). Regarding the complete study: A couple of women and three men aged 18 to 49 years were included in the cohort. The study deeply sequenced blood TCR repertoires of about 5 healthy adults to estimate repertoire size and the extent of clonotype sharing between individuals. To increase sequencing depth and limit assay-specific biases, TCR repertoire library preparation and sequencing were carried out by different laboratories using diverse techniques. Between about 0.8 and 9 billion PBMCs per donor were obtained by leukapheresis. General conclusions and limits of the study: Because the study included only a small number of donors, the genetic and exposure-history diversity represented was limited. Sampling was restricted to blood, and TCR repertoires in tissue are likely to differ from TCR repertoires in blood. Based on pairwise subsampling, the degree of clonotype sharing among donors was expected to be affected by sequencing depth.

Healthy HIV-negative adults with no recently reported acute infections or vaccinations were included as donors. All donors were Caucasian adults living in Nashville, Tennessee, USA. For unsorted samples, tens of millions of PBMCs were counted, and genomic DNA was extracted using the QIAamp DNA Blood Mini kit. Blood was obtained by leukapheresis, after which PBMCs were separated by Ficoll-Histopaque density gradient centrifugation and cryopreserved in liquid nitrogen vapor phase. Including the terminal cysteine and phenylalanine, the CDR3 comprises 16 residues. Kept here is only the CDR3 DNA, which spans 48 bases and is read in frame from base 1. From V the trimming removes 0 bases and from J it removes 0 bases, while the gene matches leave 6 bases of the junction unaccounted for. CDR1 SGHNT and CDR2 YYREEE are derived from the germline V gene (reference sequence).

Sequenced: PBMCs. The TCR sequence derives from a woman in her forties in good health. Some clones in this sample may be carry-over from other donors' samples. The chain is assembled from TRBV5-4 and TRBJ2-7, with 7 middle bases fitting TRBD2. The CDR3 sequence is CASSLGGSGPSYEQYF. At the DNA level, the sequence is TGTGCCAGCAGCTTGGGCGGTAGCGGGCCCTCCTACGAGCAGTACTTC.